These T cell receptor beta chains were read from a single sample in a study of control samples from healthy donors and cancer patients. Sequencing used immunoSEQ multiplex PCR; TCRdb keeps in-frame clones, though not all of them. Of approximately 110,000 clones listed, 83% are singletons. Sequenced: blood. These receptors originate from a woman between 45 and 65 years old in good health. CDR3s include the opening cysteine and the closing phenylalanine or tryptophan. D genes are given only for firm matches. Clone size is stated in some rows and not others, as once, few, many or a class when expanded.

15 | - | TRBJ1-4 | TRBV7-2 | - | CASSPSSGGDEKLFF | TGTGCCAGCAGCCCCTCTTCCGGGGGGGATGAAAAACTGTTTTTT
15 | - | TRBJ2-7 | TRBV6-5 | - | CASSYSWGSSHEQYF | TGTGCCAGCAGTTACTCGTGGGGGTCTTCCCACGAGCAGTACTTC
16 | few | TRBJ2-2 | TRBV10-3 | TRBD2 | CATCSSGAGDTGELFF | TGTGCCACCTGTTCTAGCGGGGCGGGGGACACCGGGGAGCTGTTTTTT
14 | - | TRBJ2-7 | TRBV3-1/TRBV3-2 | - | CASSQDRYTYEQYF | TGTGCCAGCAGCCAAGATAGGTACACCTACGAGCAGTACTTC
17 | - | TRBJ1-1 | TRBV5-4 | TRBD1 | CASSLGQGRFGGTEAFF | TGTGCCAGCAGCCTCGGACAGGGCCGATTTGGTGGCACTGAAGCTTTCTTT
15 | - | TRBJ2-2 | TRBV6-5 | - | CASSNGPQGTGELFF | TGTGCCAGCAGTAACGGACCCCAAGGCACCGGGGAGCTGTTTTTT
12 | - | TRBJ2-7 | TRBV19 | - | CASSFHRDEQYF | TGTGCCAGTAGTTTCCACAGGGACGAGCAGTACTTC
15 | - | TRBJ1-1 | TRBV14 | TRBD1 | CASSRRTGRHTEAFF | TGTGCCAGCAGCAGAAGGACAGGGCGTCACACTGAAGCTTTCTTT
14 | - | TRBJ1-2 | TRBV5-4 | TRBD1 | CASLRTGVRHGYTF | TGTGCCAGCCTAAGGACAGGGGTTCGGCATGGCTACACCTTC
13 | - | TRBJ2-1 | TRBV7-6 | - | CASSLALGGEQFF | TGTGCCAGCAGCTTAGCCCTTGGGGGCGAGCAGTTCTTC
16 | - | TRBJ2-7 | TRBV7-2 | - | CASSFDFQAKANEQYF | TGTGCCAGCAGCTTTGATTTTCAAGCGAAGGCCAACGAGCAGTACTTC
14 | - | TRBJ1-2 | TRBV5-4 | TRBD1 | CASSSRQGNYGYTF | TGTGCCAGCAGCAGCCGACAGGGGAACTATGGCTACACCTTC
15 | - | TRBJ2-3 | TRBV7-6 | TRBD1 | CASSRDRGKADTQYF | TGTGCCAGCAGCCGGGACAGGGGGAAAGCAGATACGCAGTATTTT
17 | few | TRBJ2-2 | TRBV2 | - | CASNRDSASQNTGELFF | TGTGCCAGCAATCGAGATTCGGCAAGCCAGAACACCGGGGAGCTGTTTTTT
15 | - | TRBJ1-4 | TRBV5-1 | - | CASSSRTDTNEKLFF | TGCGCCAGCAGCTCACGGACGGACACTAATGAAAAACTGTTTTTT
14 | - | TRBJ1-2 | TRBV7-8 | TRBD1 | CASSLGQENYGYTF | TGTGCCAGCAGCCTAGGACAGGAAAACTATGGCTACACCTTC
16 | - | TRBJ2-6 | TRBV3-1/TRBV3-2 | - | CASRPFAGPGANVLTF | TGTGCCAGCAGACCCTTTGCGGGACCCGGGGCCAACGTCCTGACTTTC
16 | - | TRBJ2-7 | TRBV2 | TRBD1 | CASNYARDRASYEQYF | TGTGCCAGCAATTACGCCCGGGACAGGGCTTCCTACGAGCAGTACTTC
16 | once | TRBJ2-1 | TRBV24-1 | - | CATSDFSREMDNEQFF | TGTGCCACCAGTGATTTCTCCCGGGAGATGGATAATGAGCAGTTCTTC
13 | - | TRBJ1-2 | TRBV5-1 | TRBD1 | CASSPGTGYGYTF | TGCGCCAGCAGCCCCGGGACAGGCTATGGCTACACCTTC
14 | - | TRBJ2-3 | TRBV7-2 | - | CASTERQTTDTQYF | TGTGCCAGCACCGAGAGGCAGACCACAGATACGCAGTATTTT
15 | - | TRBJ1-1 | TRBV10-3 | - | CATQFAPERSTEAFF | TGTGCCACCCAGTTTGCCCCCGAGAGGAGCACTGAAGCTTTCTTT
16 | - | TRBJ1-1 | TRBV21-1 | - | CASSNREYGKPTEAFF | TGTGCCAGCAGCAACCGAGAATATGGGAAGCCGACTGAAGCTTTCTTT